This entry lists 18 T cell receptor beta chains sequenced from one sample in a study of T cells after yellow fever vaccination. TCRdb redid the calling of the 5' RACE reads with MiXCR, one entry per CDR3 protein. Of 500,000 to 650,000 distinct CDR3 sequences in the sample, about a sixth were seen once. Sequences were derived from PBMCs, sampled less than 6 days after the first yellow fever vaccination. Receptors originate from a man in his late teens or twenties who received the YFV17D yellow fever vaccine.

In this sample, this clonotype turned up a few times. The chain couples TRBV7-2 to TRBJ2-1; D is perhaps TRBD1 (5 bases). Deletions cut 3 bases from V and 9 bases from J, with 15 bases between. The CDR3 totals 14 residues. Germline values: CDR1 SGHTA, CDR2 FQGNSA. The CDR3 loop is CASSFRGSNSEQFF. CDR3 bases: TGTGCCAGCAGCTTTAGGGGTAGTAACAGTGAGCAGTTCTTC.

The chain is built from TRBV6-1 and TRBJ1-3; TRBD1 might be the D (5 bases). CDR1 MNHNS and CDR2 SASEGT come from the germline V gene. V was cut by 6 bases and J by 2 bases, with 14 bases left in between. This CDR3 comprises 15 residues. The CDR3 here is CASSPRGGTGNTIYF. In DNA form, the CDR3 reads TGTGCCAGCAGCCCTAGGGGAGGTACTGGAAACACCATATATTTT.

This clonotype was counted only a few times. The V call is TRBV6-1, the J call TRBJ1-5; D is perhaps TRBD1 (6 bases). Germline CDR1 is MNHNS and CDR2 is SASEGT. This CDR3 has 18 residues. Trimming left V 5 bases short and J 4 bases short, with 24 bases between. CDR3 sequence: CASSTRQGRRPNNQPQHF. Here the CDR3 DNA reads TGTGCCAGCAGTACACGGCAGGGGAGACGTCCGAATAATCAGCCCCAGCATTTT.

This clonotype was observed many times. This chain joins TRBV12-3 or TRBV12-4 and TRBJ2-3; 9 positions agree with TRBD2. Unmatched junction bases numbered 3, after V lost 4 bases and J lost 4 bases. The CDR3 is made up of 14 amino acids. The CDR3: CASSSGLASDTQYF. The CDR3 DNA reads as TGTGCCAGCAGTTCGGGACTAGCCTCAGATACGCAGTATTTT.

Only a few counts were recorded for this clonotype. Here the CDR3 reads CASSQLRGTEAFF. DNA of the CDR3: TGTGCCAGCAGCCAATTGAGGGGGACTGAAGCTTTCTTT. The chain combines TRBV3-1 with TRBJ1-1, with D perhaps matching TRBD1 (6 bases). The germline V gene encodes CDR1 LGHDT and CDR2 YNNKEL (reference sequence). V dropped 2 bases and J dropped 5 bases, with 9 bases sitting between them. CDR3 length: 13 residues.

This chain uses TRBV2 with TRBJ2-5; the match to TRBD2 covers 8 bases. With 4 bases clipped from V and 3 bases from J, the junction kept 7 bases outside the gene matches. The CDR3 has 15 residues. Germline V gives CDR1 SNHLY, CDR2 FYNNEI. In DNA, the CDR3 is TGTGCCAGCAGTGTCGAGGCGGGGGGAAAAGAGACCCAGTACTTC. Its translation: CASSVEAGGKETQYF.

This clonotype was seen only a few times. The chain joins TRBV7-6 to TRBJ1-2, with 10 nucleotides matching TRBD1. Germline V gene lookup returns CDR1 SGHVS and CDR2 FNYEAQ. With V trimmed by 5 bases and J by 2 bases, 8 bases remained unmatched. This CDR3 is built from 16 residues. The CDR3 is CASSIDRGRGNYGYTF. In DNA form, the CDR3 reads TGTGCCAGCAGCATCGACAGGGGGCGCGGGAACTATGGCTACACCTTC.

This sequence joins TRBV12-3 or TRBV12-4 and TRBJ1-1, with D maybe TRBD1 (5 bases). With 3 bases removed from V and 3 bases from J, the gap between germline ends came to 11 bases. The CDR3 has 14 residues. CDR3 DNA: TGTGCCAGCAGTTTTTCGGGGGAGGACACTGAAGCTTTCTTT. This translates into CASSFSGEDTEAFF.

In this sample, this clonotype turned up many times. The rearrangement uses TRBV3-1 and TRBJ2-2, with unresolved D. The V gene's germline CDR1 is LGHDT and CDR2 YNNKEL (reference sequence). V lost 4 bases and J lost 1, with 7 bases in between. The CDR3 contains 14 residues. The CDR3 loop is CASSRFGNTGELFF. In DNA form, the CDR3 reads TGTGCCAGCAGCCGGTTCGGGAACACCGGGGAGCTGTTTTTT.

The chain employs TRBV6-2 or TRBV6-3 and TRBJ1-1; no reliable D call. The CDR3 has 12 residues. The germline V and J ends were trimmed by 8 bases and 9 bases, with 16 bases remaining between them. CDR1 and CDR2 (germline): MNHEY, SVGEGT. CDR3 DNA: TGTGCCAGCGGGGAAACAGCCGGCCAAGCTTTCTTT. Its protein is CASGETAGQAFF.

The chain joins TRBV4-1 to TRBJ2-3; unclear D gene. The CDR3 is 13 amino acids. Trimming removed 5 bases from V and 2 bases from J, with 8 bases in between. Germline assignment: CDR1 MGHRA and CDR2 YSYEKL. CDR3 nucleotide sequence: TGCGCCAGCAGCACCTATGACACAGATACGCAGTATTTT. Translated: CASSTYDTDTQYF.

The rearrangement uses TRBV5-1 and TRBJ2-1; D remains unclear. V was cut by 3 bases and J by 0 bases, with 10 bases left in between. The CDR3 has 15 residues. Germline lookup yields CDR1 SGHRS and CDR2 YFSETQ. CDR3 sequence: CASSSLLASYNEQFF. CDR3 nucleotides: TGCGCCAGCAGCTCTCTATTAGCCTCCTACAATGAGCAGTTCTTC.

This clonotype was observed a handful of times. The chain employs TRBV3-1 and TRBJ2-5; no firm D call. Trimming removed 0 bases from V and 2 bases from J, with 7 bases in between. The CDR3 runs to 14 residues. Germline CDR1 LGHDT, CDR2 YNNKEL (reference sequence). The CDR3 is CASSQDYLQETQYF. For the CDR3, the DNA is TGTGCCAGCAGCCAAGACTACTTGCAAGAGACCCAGTACTTC.

The chain joins TRBV27 to TRBJ1-4; D might be TRBD1 (5 bases). CDR1 and CDR2 from the germline V gene are MNHEY and SMNVEV (reference sequence). The CDR3 covers 13 residues. CDR3 DNA: TGTGTCACCGCCGTAGCCGGGGGGGAAAAACTGTTTTTT. It encodes CVTAVAGGEKLFF.

This chain connects TRBV13 to TRBJ1-2, with D maybe TRBD1 (5 bases). Per germline, CDR1 PRHDT and CDR2 FYEKMQ (reference sequence). The CDR3 length is 15 residues. Trimming took off 1 base at V and 3 bases at J, with 12 bases between the two ends. CDR3: CASSLDTGEDYGYTF. In DNA form, the CDR3 reads TGTGCCAGCAGCTTAGATACAGGAGAAGACTATGGCTACACCTTC. The whole variable domain, filled in from reference TRBV13 and TRBJ1-2, reads AAGVIQSPRHLIKEKRETATLKCYPIPRHDTVYWYQQGPGQDPQFLISFYEKMQSDKGSIPDRFSAQQFSDYHSELNMSSLELGDSALYFCASSLDTGEDYGYTFGSGTRLTVV.

In its sample, this clonotype was seen a few times. This chain links TRBV11-3 with TRBJ2-7, with D possibly TRBD1 on 6 matching bases. The CDR3 has 14 residues. Looked up from germline, CDR1 is SGHNT and CDR2 is YENEEA. Deletions cut 5 bases from V and 5 bases from J, with 16 bases between. The CDR3: CASSPNRDLNEQYF. Written as DNA, the CDR3 is TGTGCCAGCAGCCCGAACAGGGATTTGAACGAGCAGTACTTC.

The chain combines TRBV4-2 with TRBJ1-3; D remains ambiguous. V was clipped by 1 base and J by 2 bases, with 21 bases between them. CDR1 LGHNA and CDR2 YNFKEQ come from the germline V gene. This CDR3 has 19 residues. The CDR3 region is CASSQVTVELMGPGNTIYF. DNA for the CDR3: TGTGCCAGCAGCCAAGTAACGGTGGAGCTGATGGGTCCTGGAAACACCATATATTTT.

This clonotype was seen a handful of times. The chain combines TRBV19 with TRBJ2-3; D not certain. Looked up from germline, CDR1 is LNHDA and CDR2 is SQIVND (reference sequence). CDR3 length: 17 amino acids. Trimming pared 7 bases from V and 2 bases from J, leaving 22 bases between. CDR3 DNA sequence: TGTGCCAGTAAACCAGGCCGGGCCCCTCTCTCCACAGATACGCAGTATTTT. It encodes CASKPGRAPLSTDTQYF.